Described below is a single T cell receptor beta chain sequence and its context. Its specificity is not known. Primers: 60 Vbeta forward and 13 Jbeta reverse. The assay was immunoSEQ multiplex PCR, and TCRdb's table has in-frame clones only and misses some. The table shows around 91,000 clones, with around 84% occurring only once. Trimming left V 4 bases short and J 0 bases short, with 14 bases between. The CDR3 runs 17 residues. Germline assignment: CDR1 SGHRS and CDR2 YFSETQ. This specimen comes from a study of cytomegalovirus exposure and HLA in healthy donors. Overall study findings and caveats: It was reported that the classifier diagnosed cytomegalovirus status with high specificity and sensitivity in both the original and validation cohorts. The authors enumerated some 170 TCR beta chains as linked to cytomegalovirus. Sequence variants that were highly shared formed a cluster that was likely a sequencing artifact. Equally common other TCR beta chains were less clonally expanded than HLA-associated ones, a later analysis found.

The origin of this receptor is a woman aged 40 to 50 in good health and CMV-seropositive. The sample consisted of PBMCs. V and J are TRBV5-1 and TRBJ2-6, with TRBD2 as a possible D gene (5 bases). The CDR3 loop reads CASSPGDFGSGANVLTF. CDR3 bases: TGCGCCAGCAGCCCCGGGGATTTTGGCTCTGGGGCCAACGTCCTGACTTTC. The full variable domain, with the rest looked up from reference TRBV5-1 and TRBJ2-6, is KAGVTQTPRYLIKTRGQQVTLSCSPISGHRSVSWYQQTPGQGLQFLFEYFSETQRNKGNFPGRFSGRQFSNSRSEMNVSTLELGDSALYLCASSPGDFGSGANVLTFGAGSRLTVL.